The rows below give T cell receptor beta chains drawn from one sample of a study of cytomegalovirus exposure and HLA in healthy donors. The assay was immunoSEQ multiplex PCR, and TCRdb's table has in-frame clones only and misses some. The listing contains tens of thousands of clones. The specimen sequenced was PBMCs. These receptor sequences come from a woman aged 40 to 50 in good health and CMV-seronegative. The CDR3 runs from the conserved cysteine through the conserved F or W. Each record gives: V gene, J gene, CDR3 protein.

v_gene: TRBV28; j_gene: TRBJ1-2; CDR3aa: CASSLDRARGYTF
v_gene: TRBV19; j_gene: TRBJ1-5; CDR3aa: CASSPLGGFNQPQHF
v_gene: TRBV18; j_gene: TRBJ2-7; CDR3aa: CASSPGLEDEQYF
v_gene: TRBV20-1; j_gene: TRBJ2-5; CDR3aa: CSASGRETQYF
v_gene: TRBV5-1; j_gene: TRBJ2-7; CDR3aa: CASSFTPGPSGIYEQYF
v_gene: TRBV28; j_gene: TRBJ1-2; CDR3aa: CASGRGRSDGYTF
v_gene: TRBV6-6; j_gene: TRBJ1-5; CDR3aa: CASSYSITGARPQHF
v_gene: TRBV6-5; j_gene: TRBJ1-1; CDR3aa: CASSSSGGTEAFF
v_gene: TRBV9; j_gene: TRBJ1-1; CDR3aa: CASSGDTEAFF
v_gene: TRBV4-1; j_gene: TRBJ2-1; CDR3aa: CASSQAGTSGYNEQFF
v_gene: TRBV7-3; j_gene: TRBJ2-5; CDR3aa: CASSPDGTSGETQYF
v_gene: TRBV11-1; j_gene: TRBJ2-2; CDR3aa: CASSRGLAGTNTGELFF
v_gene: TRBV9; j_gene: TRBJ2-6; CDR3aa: CASSVGGGRSGANVLTF
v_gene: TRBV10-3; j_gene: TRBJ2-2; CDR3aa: CAIPRGQGGYGELFF
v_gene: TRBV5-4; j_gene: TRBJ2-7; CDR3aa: CASSAGPYEQYF
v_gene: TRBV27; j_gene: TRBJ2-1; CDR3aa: CASSPGQGWDEQFF
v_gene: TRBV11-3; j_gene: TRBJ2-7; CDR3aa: CASSFLAGPSYEQYF
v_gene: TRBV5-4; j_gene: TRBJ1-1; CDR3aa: CASSLPGTGAAVAFF
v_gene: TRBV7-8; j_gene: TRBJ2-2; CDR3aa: CASSSDYPPNTGELFF
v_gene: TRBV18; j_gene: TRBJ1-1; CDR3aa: CASSQIGTGLNTEAFF
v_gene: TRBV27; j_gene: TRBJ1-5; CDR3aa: CASSARQGHPNQPQHF
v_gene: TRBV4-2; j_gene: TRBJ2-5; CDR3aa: CASSQDKAGEGYQETQYF
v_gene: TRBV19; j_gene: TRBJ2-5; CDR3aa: CASSTSGTKGETQYF
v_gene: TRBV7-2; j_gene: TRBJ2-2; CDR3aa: CASSYQQGTGELFF
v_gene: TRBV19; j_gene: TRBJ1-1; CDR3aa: CASSMAPGTGGLNTEAFF
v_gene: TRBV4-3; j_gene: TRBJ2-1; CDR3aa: CASSKEGSGRASYNEQFF
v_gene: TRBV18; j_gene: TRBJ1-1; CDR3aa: CASSLQVNTEAFF
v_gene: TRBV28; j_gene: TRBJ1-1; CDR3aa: CASSLRGAWDTEAFF
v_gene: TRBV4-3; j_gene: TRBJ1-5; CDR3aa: CASSQDRGISNQPQHF
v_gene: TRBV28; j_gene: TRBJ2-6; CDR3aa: CASRAPPGQALSGANVLTF
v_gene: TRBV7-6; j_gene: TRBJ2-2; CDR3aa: CASSLLRESGELFF
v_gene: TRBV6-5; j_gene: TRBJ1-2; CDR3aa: CASSYSNRGGYGYTF
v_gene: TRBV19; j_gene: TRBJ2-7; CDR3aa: CASSPTSASYEQYF
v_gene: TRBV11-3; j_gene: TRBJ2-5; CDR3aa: CASSLGGSETQYF
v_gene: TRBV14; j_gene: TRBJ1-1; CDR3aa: CASSPSVQGMNTEAFF
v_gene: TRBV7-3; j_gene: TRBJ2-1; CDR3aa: CASSSQGHDYNEQFF
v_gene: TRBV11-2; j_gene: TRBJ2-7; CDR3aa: CASSLISAGLVEQYF
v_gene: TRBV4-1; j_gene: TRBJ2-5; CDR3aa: CASSQVPSDQETQYF
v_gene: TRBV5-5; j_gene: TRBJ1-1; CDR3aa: CASSFGANTEAFF
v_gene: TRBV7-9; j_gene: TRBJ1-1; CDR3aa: CASSLGTEEAFF
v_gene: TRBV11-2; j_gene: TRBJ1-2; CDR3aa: CASSRDRGPGYTF
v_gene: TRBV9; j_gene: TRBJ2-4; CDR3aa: CASSVGGQGANIQYF
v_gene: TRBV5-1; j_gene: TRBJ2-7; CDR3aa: CASSLGASTGVEQYF
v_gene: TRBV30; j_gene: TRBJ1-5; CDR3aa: CAWSVPRLSNQPQHF
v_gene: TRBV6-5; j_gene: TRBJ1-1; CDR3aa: CASSYPGQLSEAFF
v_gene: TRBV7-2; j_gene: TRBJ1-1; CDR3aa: CASSSDTEAFF
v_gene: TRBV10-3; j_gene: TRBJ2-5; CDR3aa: CAIRAAGTTGETQYF
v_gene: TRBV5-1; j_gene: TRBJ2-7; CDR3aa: CASSLEGPGGYEQSF
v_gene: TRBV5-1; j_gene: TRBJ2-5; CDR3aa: CASSLGQGIQETQYF
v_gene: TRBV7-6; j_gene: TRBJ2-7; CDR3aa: CASSSLSGTSIDYEQYF
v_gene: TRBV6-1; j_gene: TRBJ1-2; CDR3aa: CASSAVYGYTF
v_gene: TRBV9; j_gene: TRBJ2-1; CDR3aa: CASSAGARRADGNEQFF
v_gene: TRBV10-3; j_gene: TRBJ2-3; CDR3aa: CAISDVSREEDTQYF